The clone carrying this TCR beta chain was seen only a few times. What it binds is not known. This sample was included in a study of human T cells and chemical hapten exposure. In the study overall: TCR yield per sample varied, mainly due to pooled library volumes. Regarding the study as a whole: Expanded TCRs grouped into significantly more large CDR3 similarity clusters than controls produced.

The time point denotes: pre-sensitization, week 0. Treatment: therapeutic diphenylcyclopropenone sensitization with weekly scalp DPC. From whole blood left unfractionated, total RNA was extracted. It was the library that attached unique molecular identifiers to individual cDNA molecules. TCRdb passed the RACE reads through MiXCR, listing each CDR3 protein once. The data show a few hundred thousand distinct CDR3 sequences, 5% to 6.5% seen once. The TCR was taken from a woman between 18 and 29 years old with alopecia areata. Some clones in this sample may be carry-over from other donors' samples. Sequencing used whole blood, obtained in connection with sensitization to the hapten diphenylcyclopropenone (DPC).

The chain's CDR3 is CASSYFGSDTEAFF. The CDR3 DNA sequence: TGTGCCAGCAGTTACTTTGGTAGTGACACTGAAGCTTTCTTT. The genes are TRBV6-2 or TRBV6-3 and TRBJ1-1; D call uncertain. Germline V gene sequence: CDR1 MNHEY, CDR2 SVGEGT. The V gene lost 1 base and the J gene lost 3 bases, with 9 bases spanning the gap. The CDR3 extends over 14 amino acids.